Described below is a single T cell receptor beta chain sequence and its context. Its antigen is not known. The data belong to a study of CXCR3-negative and CXCR3-positive naive CD8 T cells. In the study overall: With about 1.5 +/- 0.3 million reads per library, the TRB reads numbered about 135 million in total.

General study results and limits: For memory CD8+ cells diversity was much lower, but both naive subsets had comparably high diversity. No difference in surface CD5 was seen between naive subsets, and TCR strength was inferred from TRB CDR3 properties. Hydrophobicity of TRB CDR3s was greater in CXCR3-positive naive cells than in CXCR3-negative naive cells.

Researchers prepared the TRB cDNA libraries using 5' RACE with UMI labels. TCRdb reprocessed the 5' RACE reads, keeping one entry per CDR3 protein, no DNA. The sample table includes 150,000 to 180,000 distinct CDR3 sequences. The CDR3 contains 14 residues. CDR1 DFQATT and CDR2 SNEGSKA come from the germline V gene (reference sequence). Within the CD8+ T cell compartment, naive cells were CD45RO-CCR7+CD27+CD95-. The sequence derives from a human donor in good health. Some clones in this sample may be carry-over from other donors' samples. J is TRBJ2-3 and V is TRBV20-1; checking the TCRdb D call of TRBD1 is not possible without DNA. Sequenced sample: naive CXCR3+ CD8+ T cells from blood. As for subset: CD45RO-CCR7+CD27+CD95- naive CD8+ T cells expressing CXCR3 (TNR3+). The CDR3 region is CSASRGASTDTQYF.